Listed below are T cell receptor beta chains from one sample, sequenced in a study of OX40 agonist ivuxolimab in advanced cancers. The assay was immunoSEQ multiplex PCR, and TCRdb's table has in-frame clones only and misses some. The table records tens of thousands of clones, over 80% of them present only once. The sample was CD4+ or CD8+ T cells sorted from blood, taken in a trial of the OX40 agonist ivuxolimab. These receptors were taken from an adult with an advanced solid tumor such as melanoma, head and neck, liver or kidney cancer. Each CDR3 is given with its conserved first and last residue. Each record gives: V gene, J gene, CDR3 protein.

TRBV9	TRBJ1-5	CASSPSGQGRQPQHF
TRBV7-2	TRBJ2-1	CASSLDDNEQFF
TRBV5-4	TRBJ2-3	CASSSGRSGEDTQYF
TRBV6-5	TRBJ1-1	CASSYSSWGPNTEAFF
TRBV29-1	TRBJ2-7	CSVSHVSGVGIREQYF
TRBV2	TRBJ2-5	CASSRLETQYF
TRBV28	TRBJ2-5	CASTLSGGETQYF
TRBV14	TRBJ2-5	CASSQESGWQTQYF
TRBV29-1	TRBJ2-3	CSVEQSSTDTQYF
TRBV5-6	TRBJ2-3	CASNKPDTDTQYF
TRBV28	TRBJ1-2	CASKTGAGGYTF
TRBV2	TRBJ2-7	CASCRTGGSSSYEQYF
TRBV25-1	TRBJ2-2	CASRRSGTGELFF
TRBV4-1	TRBJ1-2	CASSQLWQYGYTF
TRBV19	TRBJ1-5	CASSIVWDSNQPQHF
TRBV6-5	TRBJ2-7	CASNSNNGYEQYF
TRBV10-1	TRBJ2-1	CASSVLMLQKLTYNEQFF
TRBV6-5	TRBJ2-2	CASSYGTSMNTGELFF
TRBV2	TRBJ2-3	CASRGRSTSTDTQYF
TRBV7-2	TRBJ2-2	CASSFYGTGELFF
TRBV7-3	TRBJ1-1	CASSPHRGPHTEAFF
TRBV27	TRBJ1-5	CASSLDGGQGNQPQHF
TRBV7-8	TRBJ2-3	CASSLSAGRFVTDTQYF
TRBV30	TRBJ1-6	CAWSTASGQGFLSPLHF
TRBV9	TRBJ1-2	CASSVIHEGGNGYTF
TRBV5-1	TRBJ1-4	CASRAGAEEKLFF
TRBV30	TRBJ1-1	CAWKTWTEGTEAFF
TRBV27	TRBJ2-4	CASSPQTGGANIQYF
TRBV30	TRBJ1-6	CAWGAETAYNSPLHF
TRBV10-3	.	CAIRDTYEQYF
TRBV23-1	TRBJ2-3	CASISSRQHTDTQYF
TRBV2	TRBJ2-2	CASSTLGTGELFF
TRBV19	TRBJ1-4	CASKRAGTNEKLFF
TRBV5-5	TRBJ2-1	CASIITGALSYNEQFF